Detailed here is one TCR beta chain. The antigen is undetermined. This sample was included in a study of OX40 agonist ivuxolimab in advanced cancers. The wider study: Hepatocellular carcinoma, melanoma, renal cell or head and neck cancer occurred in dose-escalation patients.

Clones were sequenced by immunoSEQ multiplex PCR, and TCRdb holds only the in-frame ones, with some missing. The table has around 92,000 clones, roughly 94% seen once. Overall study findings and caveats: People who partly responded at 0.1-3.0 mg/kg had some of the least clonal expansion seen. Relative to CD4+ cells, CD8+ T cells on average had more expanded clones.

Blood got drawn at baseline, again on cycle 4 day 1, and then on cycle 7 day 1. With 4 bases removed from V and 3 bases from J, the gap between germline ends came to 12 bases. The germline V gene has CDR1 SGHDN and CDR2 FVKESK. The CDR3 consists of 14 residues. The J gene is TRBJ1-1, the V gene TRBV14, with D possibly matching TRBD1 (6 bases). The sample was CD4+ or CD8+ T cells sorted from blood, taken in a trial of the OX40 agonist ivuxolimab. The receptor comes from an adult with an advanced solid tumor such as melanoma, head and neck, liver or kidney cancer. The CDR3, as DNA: TGTGCCAGCAGCCGGGTCTCAGGGGACACTGAAGCTTTCTTT. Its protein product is CASSRVSGDTEAFF.